The TCR beta chain described here comes from a study of T cells in Graves' hyperthyroidism and ophthalmopathy. Stable disease denoted Graves' hyperthyroidism without ophthalmopathy progression within 18 months. Each patient was aged 18 to 65 and had newly diagnosed hyperthyroidism of under 2 months' duration. The authors took PBMCs from roughly 9.5 ml fresh peripheral blood. This clonotype was counted at least ten times. The germline V and J ends were trimmed by 4 bases and 4 bases, with 12 bases remaining between them. Germline V gene sequence: CDR1 KGHSH, CDR2 LQKENI. The CDR3 has 14 residues. RNA transcripts provided the source from which TCR beta CDR3 regions were amplified. RT-PCR in the first round (using the HTBI primer set) targeted the TCR CDR3. MiXCR, run by TCRdb on the multiplex PCR reads, gives a single entry per CDR3 protein. The sample yields roughly 290,000 distinct CDR3 sequences, about an eighth seen once.

The TCR originated in a woman in her thirties or forties with Graves' hyperthyroidism. V and J are TRBV18 and TRBJ2-3; D gene ambiguous. Sequencing was carried out using blood. CDR3 sequence (DNA): TGTGCCAGCTCACTAATAGGATTCGCAGATACGCAGTATTTT. Protein sequence: CASSLIGFADTQYF.